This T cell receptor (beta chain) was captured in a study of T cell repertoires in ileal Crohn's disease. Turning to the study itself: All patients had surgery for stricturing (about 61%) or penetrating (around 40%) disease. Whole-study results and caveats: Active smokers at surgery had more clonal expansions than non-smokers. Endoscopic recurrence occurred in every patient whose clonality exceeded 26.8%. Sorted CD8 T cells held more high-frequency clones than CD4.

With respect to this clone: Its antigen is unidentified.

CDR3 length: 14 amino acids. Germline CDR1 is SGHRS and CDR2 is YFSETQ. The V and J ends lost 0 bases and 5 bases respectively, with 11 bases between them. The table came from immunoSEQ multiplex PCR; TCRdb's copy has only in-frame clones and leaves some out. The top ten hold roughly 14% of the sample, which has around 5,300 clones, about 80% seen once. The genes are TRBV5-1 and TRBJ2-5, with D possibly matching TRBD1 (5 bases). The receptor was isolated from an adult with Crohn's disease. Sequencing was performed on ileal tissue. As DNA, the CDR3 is TGCGCCAGCAGCTTGGGAGCAGGGCCCGAGACCCAGTACTTC. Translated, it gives CASSLGAGPETQYF.